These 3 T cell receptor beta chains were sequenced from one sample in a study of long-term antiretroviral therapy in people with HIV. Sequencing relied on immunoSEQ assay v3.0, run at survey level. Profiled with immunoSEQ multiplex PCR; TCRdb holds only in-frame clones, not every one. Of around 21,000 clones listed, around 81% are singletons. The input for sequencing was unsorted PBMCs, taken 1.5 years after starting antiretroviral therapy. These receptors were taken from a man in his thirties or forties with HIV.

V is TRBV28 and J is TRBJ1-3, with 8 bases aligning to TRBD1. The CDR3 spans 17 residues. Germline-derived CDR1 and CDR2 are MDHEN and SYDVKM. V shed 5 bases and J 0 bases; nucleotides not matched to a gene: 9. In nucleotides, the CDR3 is TGTGCCAGCAGTAACCCCGGACAGGGTCACTCTGGAAACACCATATATTTT. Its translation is CASSNPGQGHSGNTIYF.

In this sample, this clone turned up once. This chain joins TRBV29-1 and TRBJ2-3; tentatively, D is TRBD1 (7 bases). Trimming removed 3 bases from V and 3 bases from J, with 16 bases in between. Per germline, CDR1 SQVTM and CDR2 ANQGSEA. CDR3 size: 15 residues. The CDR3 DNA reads TGCAGCGTTGAGGAGGCAGGGGGGCGAACAGATACGCAGTATTTT. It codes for CSVEEAGGRTDTQYF.

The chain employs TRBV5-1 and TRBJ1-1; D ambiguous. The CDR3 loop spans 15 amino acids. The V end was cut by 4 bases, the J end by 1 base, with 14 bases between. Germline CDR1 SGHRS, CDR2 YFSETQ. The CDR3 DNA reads TGCGCCAGCAGCATGAACAGTGGCAGGAACACTGAAGCTTTCTTT. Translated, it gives CASSMNSGRNTEAFF.